This paragraph covers one TCR beta chain sequence. V was clipped by 5 bases and J by 4 bases, with 8 bases between them. CDR1 and CDR2 from the germline V gene are LNHDA and SQIVND (reference sequence). The CDR3 is 13 amino acids. The sample originates from a study of T cell responses to AZD1222 COVID-19 vaccine. Profiled with immunoSEQ multiplex PCR; TCRdb holds only in-frame clones, not every one. The table includes around 100,000 clones, 85% to 95% detected once. The source was peripheral blood, collected on day 0 of AZD1222 vaccination. This receptor was obtained from an adult in good health. The chain links TRBV19 to TRBJ1-4; D is uncertain. The CDR3 is CASSRIYNEKLFF. The CDR3 nucleotides read TGTGCCAGTAGTCGGATTTATAATGAAAAACTGTTTTTT.